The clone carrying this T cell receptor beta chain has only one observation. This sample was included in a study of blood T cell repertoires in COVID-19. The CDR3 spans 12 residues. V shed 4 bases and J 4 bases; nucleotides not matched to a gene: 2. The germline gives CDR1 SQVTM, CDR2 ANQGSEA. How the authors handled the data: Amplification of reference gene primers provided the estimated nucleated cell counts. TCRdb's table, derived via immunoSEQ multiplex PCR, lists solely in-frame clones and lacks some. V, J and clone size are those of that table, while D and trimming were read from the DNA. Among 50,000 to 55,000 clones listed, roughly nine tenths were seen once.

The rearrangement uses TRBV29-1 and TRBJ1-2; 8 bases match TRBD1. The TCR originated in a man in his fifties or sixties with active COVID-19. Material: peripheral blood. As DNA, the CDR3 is TGCAGCGTTGGGACAGGGCCCTATGGCTACACCTTC. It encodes CSVGTGPYGYTF.